The 10 T cell receptor beta chains given below trace back to one sample, sequenced in a study of cytomegalovirus exposure and HLA in healthy donors. The PCR employed 60 Vbeta primers together with 13 Jbeta primers. TCRdb keeps only in-frame clones here, not all; method: immunoSEQ multiplex PCR. The table for this sample gives around 130,000 clones. Sequencing was carried out using PBMCs. These receptors came from a woman aged 55-75 years in good health and CMV-seronegative.

This sequence joins TRBV5-4 and TRBJ1-6; unclear D gene. Looked up from germline, CDR1 is SGHNT and CDR2 is YYREEE (reference sequence). The V and J ends lost 9 bases and 0 bases respectively, with 4 bases between them. CDR3 size: 12 residues. This CDR3 reads CATGSYNSPLHF. The CDR3 region has the DNA TGTGCCACCGGCTCCTATAATTCACCCCTCCACTTT.

This chain joins TRBV12-5 and TRBJ2-2; TRBD1 matches 9 bases. Germline loops: CDR1 LGHNT, CDR2 FRNRAP. The CDR3 extends over 16 amino acids. V lost 2 bases and J lost 4; bases outside the gene matches: 5. The CDR3 reads CASGLPTGGSTGELFF. CDR3 sequence (DNA): TGTGCTAGTGGTTTGCCGACAGGGGGGAGCACCGGGGAGCTGTTTTTT.

The rearrangement uses TRBV28 and TRBJ1-2; TRBD1 aligns across 9 bases. Germline assignment: CDR1 MDHEN and CDR2 SYDVKM. The CDR3 contains 14 residues. V lost 5 bases and J lost 3; bases outside the gene matches: 4. The CDR3 spells CASSPGQGDYGYTF. The CDR3 DNA follows: TGTGCCAGCAGTCCGGGACAGGGTGACTATGGCTACACCTTC.

This chain links TRBV5-1 with TRBJ2-7; 7 bases are a match to TRBD1. The CDR3 sequence is 13 residues long. V dropped 3 bases and J dropped 5; count of bases not matched to a gene: 5. CDR1 and CDR2 (germline): SGHRS, YFSETQ. The CDR3 DNA is TGCGCCAGCAGCTATAGGGGGCTGGACGAGCAGTACTTC. It yields the protein CASSYRGLDEQYF.

The V and J genes are TRBV5-1 and TRBJ2-5, with 10 bases lining up with TRBD2. The V and J ends lost 4 bases and 2 bases, in that order; junction bases with no gene match: 17. Germline V gives CDR1 SGHRS, CDR2 YFSETQ. CDR3 length: 19 amino acids. CDR3 bases: TGCGCCAGCAGCGTCTCAGGGGTACCAGCGGGAGGGCCACAAGAGACCCAGTACTTC. Translation: CASSVSGVPAGGPQETQYF.

V gene TRBV12-5 combines with J gene TRBJ2-3, with 7 bases aligning to TRBD1. This CDR3 has 15 amino acids. With 6 bases clipped from V and 3 bases from J, the junction kept 9 bases outside the gene matches. Germline V gives CDR1 LGHNT, CDR2 FRNRAP. Here the CDR3 reads CASGKGALDTDTQYF. DNA of the CDR3: TGTGCTAGTGGCAAGGGGGCGCTTGATACAGATACGCAGTATTTT.

V usage is TRBV5-1 and J usage is TRBJ2-7; 9 bases are a match to TRBD1. CDR1 is SGHRS, CDR2 YFSETQ, per germline. The CDR3 totals 15 residues. The ends lost 6 bases at V and 0 bases at J; junction bases unmatched: 7. CDR3 region: CASTFGDRDSYEQYF. The CDR3 DNA reads as TGCGCCAGCACCTTTGGGGACAGGGACTCCTACGAGCAGTACTTC.

This chain links TRBV6-6 with TRBJ2-7, with 10 positions matching TRBD2. The J segment lost 2 bases and the V segment lost 6 bases, leaving 7 bases of the junction unmatched. Germline loops: CDR1 MNHNY, CDR2 SVGAGI (reference sequence). This CDR3 comprises 15 residues. The CDR3 loop is CASSWIAGGPYEQYF. The DNA for the CDR3 is TGTGCCAGCAGCTGGATAGCGGGAGGTCCCTACGAGCAGTACTTC.

In the case of this clone: One end of the junction is discordant with germline, which a read error may explain. The J gene is TRBJ1-2, the V gene TRBV5-1, with 8 bases lining up with TRBD1. CDR1 and CDR2 (germline): SGHRS, YFSETQ. The CDR3 runs to 16 residues. The CDR3 spells CASNLGQVPANYGYTF. DNA of the CDR3: TGCGCCAGCAACTTGGGACAGGTCCCAGCTAACTATGGCTACACCTTC.

V and J are TRBV9 and TRBJ2-1; 7 bases fit TRBD2. With 3 bases clipped from V and 2 bases from J, the junction kept 8 bases outside the gene matches. The CDR3 loop spans 16 amino acids. Germline-derived CDR1 and CDR2 are SGDLS and YYNGEE. CDR3 loop: CASSASSSGAYNEQFF. CDR3 coding DNA: TGTGCCAGCAGCGCCTCTTCTAGCGGAGCCTACAATGAGCAGTTCTTC. Full variable domain (outside the CDR3, taken from reference TRBV9 and TRBJ2-1): DSGVTQTPKHLITATGQRVTLRCSPRSGDLSVYWYQQSLDQGLQFLIQYYNGEERAKGNILERFSAQQFPDLHSELNLSSLELGDSALYFCASSASSSGAYNEQFFGPGTRLTVL.